A single TCR beta chain is shown here with its context. Produced via immunoSEQ multiplex PCR; TCRdb's table is partial and in-frame only. The sample has some 250,000 clones; roughly 90% are singletons. The data originate from a study of blood T cell repertoires in COVID-19. CDR3 size: 14 residues. The J segment lost 3 bases and the V segment lost 4 bases, leaving 7 bases of the junction unmatched. Germline CDR1 and CDR2: SGHNT and YYREEE (reference sequence). Specimen: peripheral blood. This TCR derives from a man younger than 45 who had recovered from COVID-19. The chain links TRBV5-4 to TRBJ2-7; TRBD1 matches 7 bases. The CDR3 DNA follows: TGTGCCAGCAGCCCGGGACAGCCTTACTACGAGCAGTACTTC. Protein product: CASSPGQPYYEQYF.